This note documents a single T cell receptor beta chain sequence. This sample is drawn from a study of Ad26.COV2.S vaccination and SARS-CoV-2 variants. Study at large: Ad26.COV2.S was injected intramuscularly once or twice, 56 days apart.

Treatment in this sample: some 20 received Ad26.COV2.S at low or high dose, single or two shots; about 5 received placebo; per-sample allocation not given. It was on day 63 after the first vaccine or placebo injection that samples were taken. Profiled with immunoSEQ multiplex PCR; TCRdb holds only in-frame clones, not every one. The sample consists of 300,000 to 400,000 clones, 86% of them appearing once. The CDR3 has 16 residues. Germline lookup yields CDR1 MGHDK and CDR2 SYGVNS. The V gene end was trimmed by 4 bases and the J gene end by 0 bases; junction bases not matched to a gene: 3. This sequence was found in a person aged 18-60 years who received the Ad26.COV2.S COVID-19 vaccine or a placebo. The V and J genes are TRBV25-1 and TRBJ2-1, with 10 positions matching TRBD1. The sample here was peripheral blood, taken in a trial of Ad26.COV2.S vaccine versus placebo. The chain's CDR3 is CASSVRTGGSYNEQFF. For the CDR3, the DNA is TGTGCCAGCAGTGTTAGGACAGGGGGCTCCTACAATGAGCAGTTCTTC.